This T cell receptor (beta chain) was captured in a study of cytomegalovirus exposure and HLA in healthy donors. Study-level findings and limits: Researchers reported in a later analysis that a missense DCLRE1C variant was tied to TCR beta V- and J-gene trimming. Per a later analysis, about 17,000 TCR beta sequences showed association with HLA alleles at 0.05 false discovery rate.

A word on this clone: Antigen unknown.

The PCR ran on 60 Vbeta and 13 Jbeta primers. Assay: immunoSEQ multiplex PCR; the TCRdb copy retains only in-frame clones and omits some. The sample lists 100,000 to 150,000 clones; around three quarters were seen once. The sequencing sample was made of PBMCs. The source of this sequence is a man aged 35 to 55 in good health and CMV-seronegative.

CDR3 in DNA: TGTGCCAGCAGCCGGGGGACAGGGGGAGCTGGGGCCAACGTCCTGACTTTC. This translates into CASSRGTGGAGANVLTF. The rearrangement joins TRBV5-4 to TRBJ2-6, with 11 bases aligning to TRBD1. Germline V gene data show CDR1 as SGHNT and CDR2 as YYREEE (reference sequence). The CDR3 consists of 17 residues. V shed 4 bases and J 2 bases; nucleotides not matched to a gene: 5.